The sequence of this T cell receptor beta chain was determined in a study of chemoradiotherapy in HPV16-positive cancers. Study-level results: In HPV16-positive patients, HPV-responsive T-cell expansion tracked better recurrence-free survival.

Samples were taken several times over chemoradiotherapy. The germline V gene has CDR1 SGHTS and CDR2 YDEGEE. This CDR3 is 14 amino acids long. After removal of 4 bases from V and 3 bases from J, the junction contained 4 bases not matched to a gene. Profiling relied on immunoSEQ multiplex PCR, and the TCRdb table lists in-frame clones only, not all of them. This table has under 25,000 clones, about 80% appearing once. As concerns this clone: What it binds is unknown.

V gene TRBV5-8 combines with J gene TRBJ2-5; 9 positions match TRBD1. The clonotype originates from a human donor with HPV-associated anogenital cancer. The sequencing here drew on blood, taken from a patient who underwent chemoradiotherapy. CDR3: CASSRDRAEETQYF. The CDR3 DNA is TGTGCCAGCAGCCGGGACAGGGCTGAAGAGACCCAGTACTTC.